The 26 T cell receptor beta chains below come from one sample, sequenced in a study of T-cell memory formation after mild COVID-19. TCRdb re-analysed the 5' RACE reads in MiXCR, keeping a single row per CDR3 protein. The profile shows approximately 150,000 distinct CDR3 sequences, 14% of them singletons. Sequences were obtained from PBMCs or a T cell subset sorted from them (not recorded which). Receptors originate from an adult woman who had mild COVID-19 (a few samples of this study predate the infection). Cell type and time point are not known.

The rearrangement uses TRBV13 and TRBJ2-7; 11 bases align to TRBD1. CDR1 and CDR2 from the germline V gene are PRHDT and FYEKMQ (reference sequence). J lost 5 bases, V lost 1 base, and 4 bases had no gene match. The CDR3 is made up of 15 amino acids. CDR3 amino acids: CASSLAGQGDHEQYF. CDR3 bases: TGTGCCAGCAGCTTAGCGGGACAGGGGGACCACGAGCAGTACTTC.

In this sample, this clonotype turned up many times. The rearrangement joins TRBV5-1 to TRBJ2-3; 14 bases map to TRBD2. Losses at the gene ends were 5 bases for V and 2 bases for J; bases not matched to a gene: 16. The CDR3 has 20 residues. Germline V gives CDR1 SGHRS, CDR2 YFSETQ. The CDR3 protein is CASRLLGRGTSGGNTDTQYF. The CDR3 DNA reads TGCGCCAGCAGACTACTCGGACGCGGGACTAGCGGGGGAAACACAGATACGCAGTATTTT.

The CDR3 DNA is TGCGCCAGCAGCCAAGGCGGAGGACCCGGCTACAATGAGCAGTTCTTC. Its protein is CASSQGGGPGYNEQFF. The chain joins TRBV4-1 to TRBJ2-1; tentative D call: TRBD2 (5 bases). V lost 1 base and J lost 3, with 13 bases in between. Germline values: CDR1 MGHRA, CDR2 YSYEKL. The CDR3 extends over 16 amino acids.

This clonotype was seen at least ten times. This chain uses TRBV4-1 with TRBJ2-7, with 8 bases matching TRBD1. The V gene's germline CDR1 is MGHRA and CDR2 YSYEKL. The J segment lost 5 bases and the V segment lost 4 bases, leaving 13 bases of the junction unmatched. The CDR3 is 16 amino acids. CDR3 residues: CASSPGVLDRAHEQYF. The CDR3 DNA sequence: TGCGCCAGCAGCCCCGGGGTCCTGGACAGGGCCCACGAGCAGTACTTC.

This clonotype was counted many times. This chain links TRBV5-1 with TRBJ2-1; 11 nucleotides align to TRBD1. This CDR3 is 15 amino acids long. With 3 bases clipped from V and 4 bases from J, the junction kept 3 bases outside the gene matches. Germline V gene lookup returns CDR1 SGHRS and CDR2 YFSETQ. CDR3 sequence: CASSSGTGGYNEQFF. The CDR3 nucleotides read TGCGCCAGCAGCTCCGGGACAGGGGGTTACAATGAGCAGTTCTTC.

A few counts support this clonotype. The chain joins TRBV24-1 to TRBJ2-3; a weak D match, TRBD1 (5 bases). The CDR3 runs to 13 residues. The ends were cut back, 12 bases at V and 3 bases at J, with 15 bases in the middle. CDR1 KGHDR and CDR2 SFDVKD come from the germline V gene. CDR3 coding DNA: TGTGCCTCGGCCCTCCAGGGTACAGATACGCAGTATTTT. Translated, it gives CASALQGTDTQYF.

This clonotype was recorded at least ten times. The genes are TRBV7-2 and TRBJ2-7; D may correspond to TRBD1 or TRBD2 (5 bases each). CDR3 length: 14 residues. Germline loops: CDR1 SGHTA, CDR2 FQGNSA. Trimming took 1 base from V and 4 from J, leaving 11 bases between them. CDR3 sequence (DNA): TGTGCCAGCAGCTTAGGGGCAGGGAGTTACGAGCAGTACTTC. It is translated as CASSLGAGSYEQYF. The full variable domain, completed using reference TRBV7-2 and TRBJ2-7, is GAGVSQSPSNKVTEKGKDVELRCDPISGHTALYWYRQSLGQGLEFLIYFQGNSAPDKSGLPSDRFSAERTGGSVSTLTIQRTQQEDSAVYLCASSLGAGSYEQYFGPGTRLTVT.

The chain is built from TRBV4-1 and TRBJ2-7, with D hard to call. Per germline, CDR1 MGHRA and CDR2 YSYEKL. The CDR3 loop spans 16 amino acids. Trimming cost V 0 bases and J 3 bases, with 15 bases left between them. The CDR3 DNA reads TGCGCCAGCAGCCAAGAAGTTTCCCTCGCAAACTACGAGCAGTACTTC. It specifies CASSQEVSLANYEQYF.

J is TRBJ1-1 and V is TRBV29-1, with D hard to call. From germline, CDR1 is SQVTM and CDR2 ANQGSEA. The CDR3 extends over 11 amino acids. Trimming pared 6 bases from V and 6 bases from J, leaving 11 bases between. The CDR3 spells CSVSVGPEAFF. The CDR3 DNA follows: TGCAGCGTGTCCGTGGGTCCTGAAGCTTTCTTT.

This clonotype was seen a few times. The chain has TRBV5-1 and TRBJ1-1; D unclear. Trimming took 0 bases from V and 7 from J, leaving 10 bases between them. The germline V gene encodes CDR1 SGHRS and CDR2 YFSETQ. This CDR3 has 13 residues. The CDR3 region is CASSLEQEGEAFF. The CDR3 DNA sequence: TGCGCCAGCAGCTTGGAGCAGGAGGGTGAAGCTTTCTTT.

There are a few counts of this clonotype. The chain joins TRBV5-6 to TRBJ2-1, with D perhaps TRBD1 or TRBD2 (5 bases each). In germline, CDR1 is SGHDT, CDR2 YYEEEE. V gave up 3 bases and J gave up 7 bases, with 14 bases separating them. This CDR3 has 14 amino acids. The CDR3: CASSSGEGPNEQFF. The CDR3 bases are TGTGCCAGCAGCTCTGGAGAGGGGCCAAATGAGCAGTTCTTC.

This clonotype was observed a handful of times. For the CDR3, the DNA is TGTGCCAGCAGCACCTACACCGGGGAGCTGTTTTTT. This sequence encodes CASSTYTGELFF. This rearrangement joins TRBV11-2 to TRBJ2-2; no definite D call. The V end was cut by 5 bases, the J end by 3 bases, with 4 bases between. Germline lookup yields CDR1 SGHAT and CDR2 FQNNGV. CDR3 length: 12 residues.

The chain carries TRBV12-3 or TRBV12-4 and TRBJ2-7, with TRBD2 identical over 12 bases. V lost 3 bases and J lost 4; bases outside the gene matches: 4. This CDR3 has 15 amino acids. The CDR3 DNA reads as TGTGCCAGCAGTTTTGTAACTAGCGGGAGGTACGAGCAGTACTTC. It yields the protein CASSFVTSGRYEQYF.

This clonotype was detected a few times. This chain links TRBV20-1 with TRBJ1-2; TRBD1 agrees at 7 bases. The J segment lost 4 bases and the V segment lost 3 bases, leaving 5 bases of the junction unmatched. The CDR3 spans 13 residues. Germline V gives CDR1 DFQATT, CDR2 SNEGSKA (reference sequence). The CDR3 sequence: CSARGGQFYGYTF. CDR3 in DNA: TGCAGTGCTAGGGGGGGACAGTTCTATGGCTACACCTTC.

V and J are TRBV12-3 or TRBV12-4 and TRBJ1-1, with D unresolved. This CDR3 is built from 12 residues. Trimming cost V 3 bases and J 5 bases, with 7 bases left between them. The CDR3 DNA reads TGTGCCAGCAGTTTGTGGAGGACTGAAGCTTTCTTT. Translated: CASSLWRTEAFF.

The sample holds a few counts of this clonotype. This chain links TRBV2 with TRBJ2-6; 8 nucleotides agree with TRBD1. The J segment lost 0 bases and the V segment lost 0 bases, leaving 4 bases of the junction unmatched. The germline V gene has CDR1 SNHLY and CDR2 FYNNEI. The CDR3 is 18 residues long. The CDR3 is CASSEAGTGYSGANVLTF. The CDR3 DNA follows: TGTGCCAGCAGTGAAGCCGGGACAGGATACTCTGGGGCCAACGTCCTGACTTTC. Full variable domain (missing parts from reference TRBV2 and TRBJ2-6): EPEVTQTPSHQVTQMGQEVILRCVPISNHLYFYWYRQILGQKVEFLVSFYNNEISEKSEIFDDQFSVERPDGSNFTLKIRSTKLEDSAMYFCASSEAGTGYSGANVLTFGAGSRLTVL.

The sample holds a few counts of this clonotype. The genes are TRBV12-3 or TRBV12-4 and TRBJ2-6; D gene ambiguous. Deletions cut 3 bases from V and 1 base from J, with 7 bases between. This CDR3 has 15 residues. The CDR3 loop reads CASSFYQSGANVLTF. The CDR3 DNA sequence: TGTGCCAGCAGTTTTTATCAGTCTGGGGCCAACGTCCTGACTTTC.

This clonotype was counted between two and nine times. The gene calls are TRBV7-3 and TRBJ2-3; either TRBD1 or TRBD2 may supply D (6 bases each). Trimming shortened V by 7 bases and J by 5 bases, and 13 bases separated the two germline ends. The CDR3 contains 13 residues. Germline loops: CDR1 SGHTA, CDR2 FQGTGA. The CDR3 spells CASTGGLGDTQYF. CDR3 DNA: TGTGCCAGCACCGGGGGCCTGGGAGATACGCAGTATTTT.

The CDR3 nucleotides are TGTGCCAGCAGTCAATCCGGGACTAGCGGCGAGCAGTTCTTC. It specifies CASSQSGTSGEQFF. This chain links TRBV12-3 or TRBV12-4 with TRBJ2-1; TRBD2 matches 11 bases. Germline trimming cut 5 bases from V and 10 bases from J; bases unmatched to any gene: 7. This CDR3 spans 14 amino acids.

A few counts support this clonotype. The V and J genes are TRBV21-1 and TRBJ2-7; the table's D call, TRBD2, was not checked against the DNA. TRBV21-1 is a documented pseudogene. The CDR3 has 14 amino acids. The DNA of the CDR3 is TGTGCCAGCAGCACTAGCGGAGTCTCCTACGAGCAGTACTTC. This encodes CASSTSGVSYEQYF.

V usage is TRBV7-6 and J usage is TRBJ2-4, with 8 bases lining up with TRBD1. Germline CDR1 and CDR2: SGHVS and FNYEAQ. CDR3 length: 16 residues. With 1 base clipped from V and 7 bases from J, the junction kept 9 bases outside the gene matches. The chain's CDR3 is CASSLVLDRVMNIQYF. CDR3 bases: TGTGCCAGCAGCTTAGTGTTGGACAGGGTGATGAACATTCAGTACTTC.

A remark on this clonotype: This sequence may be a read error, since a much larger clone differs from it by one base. CDR3 sequence (DNA): TGTGCCAGCAGCCCCCCCGCCAGGCTCAACACCGGGGAGCTGATTTTT. This sequence encodes CASSPPARLNTGELIF. The genes are TRBV7-2 and TRBJ2-2, with D tentatively TRBD2 (5 bases). The CDR3 contains 16 residues. Germline V gene lookup returns CDR1 SGHTA and CDR2 FQGNSA.

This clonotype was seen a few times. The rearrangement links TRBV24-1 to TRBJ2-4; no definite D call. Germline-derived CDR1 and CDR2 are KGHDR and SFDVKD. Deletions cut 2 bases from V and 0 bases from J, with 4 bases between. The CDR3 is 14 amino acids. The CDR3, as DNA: TGTGCCACCAGTGATTCGGGAGCCAAAAACATTCAGTACTTC. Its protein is CATSDSGAKNIQYF.

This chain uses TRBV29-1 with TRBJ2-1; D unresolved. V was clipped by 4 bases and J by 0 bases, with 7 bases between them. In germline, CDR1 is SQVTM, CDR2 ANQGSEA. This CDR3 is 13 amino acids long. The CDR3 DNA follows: TGCAGCGTTGGGCAGGTCTCCTACAATGAGCAGTTCTTC. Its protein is CSVGQVSYNEQFF.

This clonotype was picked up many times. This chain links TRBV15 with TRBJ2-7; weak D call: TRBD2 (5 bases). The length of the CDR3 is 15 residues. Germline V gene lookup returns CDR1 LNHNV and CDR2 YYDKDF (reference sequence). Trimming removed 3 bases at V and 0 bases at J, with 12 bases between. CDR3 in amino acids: CATSSGIGRSYEQYF. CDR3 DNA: TGTGCCACCAGCAGCGGGATTGGGCGCTCCTACGAGCAGTACTTC.

The CDR3 region is CASSSKTGNYGYTF. In DNA, the CDR3 is TGTGCCAGCAGCTCAAAGACAGGAAACTATGGCTACACCTTC. The genes are TRBV7-2 and TRBJ1-2, with D possibly matching TRBD1 (6 bases). The V gene lost 4 bases and the J gene lost 2 bases, with 11 bases spanning the gap. Germline loops: CDR1 SGHTA, CDR2 FQGNSA. The CDR3 spans 14 residues.